Below are 8 T cell receptor beta chains sequenced from a single sample in a study of shared clonotypes between healthy human individuals. Sequencing was performed with immunoSEQ multiplex PCR; in TCRdb, only in-frame clones are kept and a portion is missing. Among about 490,000 clones listed, approximately 84% were seen once. Source material: PBMCs. All receptors derive from a woman aged 40 to 49 in good health. Some clones in this sample may be carry-over from other donors' samples.

The chain is built from TRBV21-1 and TRBJ1-1. TRBV21-1 corresponds to a pseudogene. The CDR3 spans 15 residues. The CDR3 DNA reads TGTGCCAGCAGCAAAGTCTCAGAGGTGAACACTGAAGCTTTCTTT. Protein: CASSKVSEVNTEAFF.

Regarding this clone: The identical CDR3 is also encoded by other nucleotide sequences in the sample. This chain connects TRBV9 to TRBJ2-3; tentative D call: TRBD2 (5 bases). The V gene lost 2 bases and the J gene lost 2 bases, with 6 bases spanning the gap. Germline values: CDR1 SGDLS, CDR2 YYNGEE. The CDR3 consists of 13 residues. The CDR3 region has the DNA TGTGCCAGCAGCGTCGGACTCACAGATACGCAGTATTTT. Protein: CASSVGLTDTQYF.

For this clone: A far larger clone differs by one base, so this is likely a read error. This specimen includes other DNA sequences encoding the same CDR3. CDR3 residues: CASNPGQIYGYTF. CDR3 coding DNA: TGTGCCAGTAACCCTGGACAGATCTACGGCTACACCTTC. This chain connects TRBV19 to TRBJ1-2; D might be TRBD1 (6 bases). The CDR3 has 13 residues. Germline CDR1 and CDR2: LNHDA and SQIVND (reference sequence). Trimming cost V 7 bases and J 8 bases, with 17 bases left between them.

The V and J genes are TRBV10-3 and TRBJ1-2; TRBD1 is a possible D gene (5 bases). The CDR3 has 14 amino acids. V dropped 0 bases and J dropped 5 bases, with 10 bases sitting between them. The V gene's germline CDR1 is ENHRY and CDR2 SYGVKD. The CDR3 is CAISESWGPYGYTF. CDR3 nucleotide sequence: TGTGCCATCAGTGAGTCGTGGGGACCGTATGGCTACACCTTC.

To note about this clone: It differs at one base from a far larger clone, so likely a read error. Within the sample, other DNA sequences also encode this same CDR3. The chain joins TRBV2 to TRBJ1-6; D is undetermined. Germline values: CDR1 SNHLY, CDR2 FYNNEI. CDR3 length: 12 residues. CDR3 DNA: TGCGCCAGCAGTGCGGAAGCTTCACCCCTCCACTTT. Translating gives CASSAEASPLHF.

This sequence joins TRBV7-2 and TRBJ2-5; a weak D match, TRBD1 (6 bases). Germline CDR1 is SGHTA and CDR2 is FQGNSA. V was trimmed by 2 bases and J by 2 bases, leaving 9 bases between them. The CDR3 length is 14 residues. This chain's CDR3 is CASSLTGPQETQYF. CDR3 bases: TGTGCCAGCAGCTTAACAGGGCCACAAGAGACCCAGTACTTC.

In regard to this clone: The sample holds other DNA sequences that translate to the same CDR3. The rearrangement links TRBV27 to TRBJ1-4, with a weak D call TRBD1 (5 bases). This CDR3 is 13 amino acids long. Germline assignment: CDR1 MNHEY and CDR2 SMNVEV (reference sequence). V was shortened by 6 bases and J by 3 bases, with 8 bases between the two germline ends. The CDR3 region is CASRRGPNEKLFF. The CDR3 DNA follows: TGTGCCAGCAGGAGGGGTCCTAATGAAAAACTGTTTTTT.

A note on this clone: The sample holds other DNA sequences that translate to the same CDR3. The CDR3 here is CASSPTSGNYNEQFF. In DNA form, the CDR3 reads TGTGCCAGCAGCCCGACTAGCGGGAACTACAATGAGCAGTTCTTC. The chain couples TRBV7-3 to TRBJ2-1, with 11 bases aligning to TRBD2. Germline CDR1 reads SGHTA; CDR2 reads FQGTGA. The CDR3 runs 15 residues. V shed 5 bases, J shed 3 bases, and the junction held 3 bases outside the gene matches.